This passage covers 17 T cell receptor beta chains from one sample sequenced in a study of shared clonotypes between healthy human individuals. Clones were read by immunoSEQ multiplex PCR, and TCRdb kept only the in-frame ones, dropping some. The table records fewer than 1 million clones, about 96% of them present only once. The naive CD8 subset, CD45RO-negative cells positively selected for CCR7, excluded terminally differentiated effector memory CD45RA+ cells. Sequences were obtained from naive CD8+ T cells sorted from blood. The receptors originated from a man younger than 45 in good health.

This sequence joins TRBV5-1 and TRBJ2-3; D uncertain. Germline CDR1 and CDR2: SGHRS and YFSETQ. The CDR3 has 14 residues. V was cut by 6 bases and J by 1 base, with 12 bases left in between. The DNA of the CDR3 is TGCGCCAGCACAAAGGCACAACGCACAGATACGCAGTATTTT. Protein sequence: CASTKAQRTDTQYF.

This chain connects TRBV6-1 to TRBJ2-1; TRBD1 aligns across 10 bases. CDR3 length: 15 amino acids. The ends lost 2 bases at V and 8 bases at J; junction bases unmatched: 6. Germline V lookup: CDR1 MNHNS, CDR2 SASEGT. In nucleotides, the CDR3 is TGTGCCAGCAGTGAATGGACAGGGGGTTTGGATGAGCAGTTCTTC. Protein product: CASSEWTGGLDEQFF.

The chain joins TRBV18 to TRBJ2-1; no firm D call. The CDR3 sequence is 12 residues long. Germline loops: CDR1 KGHSH, CDR2 LQKENI. V shed 0 bases and J shed 6 bases, with 3 bases lying between them. The CDR3 DNA follows: TGTGCCAGCTCACCACCGCCCAATGAGCAGTTCTTC. Protein product: CASSPPPNEQFF.

Here the CDR3 reads CASSYRTSGRSGTGELFF. As DNA, the CDR3 is TGCGCCAGCAGCTACCGGACTAGCGGGAGGTCGGGCACCGGGGAGCTGTTTTTT. The rearrangement links TRBV5-1 to TRBJ2-2; 14 bases align to TRBD2. CDR1 SGHRS and CDR2 YFSETQ come from the germline V gene. The CDR3 extends over 18 amino acids. V shed 3 bases, J shed 4 bases, and the junction held 8 bases outside the gene matches.

CDR3: CASSHLATDTQYF. In DNA form, the CDR3 reads TGCGCCAGCTCCCATCTCGCCACAGATACGCAGTATTTT. The V call is TRBV10-2, the J call TRBJ2-3; D remains unclear. Between the trimmed V and J ends, which lost 8 bases and 2 bases, there was a span of 11 bases. Germline lookup yields CDR1 WSHSY and CDR2 SAAADI. The length of the CDR3 is 13 residues.

This rearrangement joins TRBV6-4 to TRBJ2-3; 7 nucleotides align to TRBD2. CDR1 MRHNA and CDR2 SNTAGT come from the germline V gene. This CDR3 comprises 16 residues. The V segment lost 3 bases and the J segment 5 bases; nucleotides outside the gene matches: 11. The CDR3, as DNA: TGTGCCAGCAGTGAAGGAGGGGAGGGCCGGGGAGATACGCAGTATTTT. Translated: CASSEGGEGRGDTQYF.

This chain links TRBV27 with TRBJ2-5; 9 positions agree with TRBD1. The CDR3 sequence is 16 residues long. The V segment lost 5 bases and the J segment 1 base; nucleotides outside the gene matches: 8. Germline-derived CDR1 and CDR2 are MNHEY and SMNVEV (reference sequence). CDR3 sequence: CASSRGDREGQETQYF. The CDR3 coding sequence is TGTGCCAGCAGTCGAGGGGACAGGGAGGGCCAAGAGACCCAGTACTTC.

This sequence joins TRBV14 and TRBJ2-1, with D perhaps matching TRBD1 (8 bases). The CDR3 runs 16 residues. V was trimmed by 2 bases and J by 4 bases, leaving 15 bases between them. Per the germline V gene, CDR1 is SGHDN and CDR2 is FVKESK. CDR3 DNA: TGTGCCAGCAGCCAACACACAGGGGGGGGATACAATGAGCAGTTCTTC. Its protein product is CASSQHTGGGYNEQFF.

V is TRBV5-8 and J is TRBJ1-5; 10 bases align to TRBD1. After removal of 5 bases from V and 4 bases from J, the junction contained 15 bases not matched to a gene. The CDR3 sequence is 18 residues long. The V gene's germline CDR1 is SGHTS and CDR2 YDEGEE. CDR3 DNA: TGTGCCAGCAGACTCCCCCTGGGGACAGGGGTTGTGAATCAGCCCCAGCATTTT. It encodes CASRLPLGTGVVNQPQHF.

This chain joins TRBV27 and TRBJ2-7; TRBD1 matches at 12 bases. The CDR3 is 14 amino acids. Germline values: CDR1 MNHEY, CDR2 SMNVEV (reference sequence). V dropped 6 bases and J dropped 5; count of bases not matched to a gene: 5. This chain's CDR3 is CASSLGTGGDEQYF. In DNA form, the CDR3 reads TGTGCCAGCAGCCTCGGGACAGGGGGCGACGAGCAGTACTTC.

This rearrangement joins TRBV15 to TRBJ2-2; D possibly uses TRBD1 or TRBD2 (5 bases each). Germline V gene data show CDR1 as LNHNV and CDR2 as YYDKDF (reference sequence). V shed 7 bases and J shed 0 bases, with 12 bases lying between them. This CDR3 comprises 15 residues. The DNA for the CDR3 is TGTGCCACCATCTCCCGAGGGGCGAACACCGGGGAGCTGTTTTTT. As protein: CATISRGANTGELFF.

The chain carries TRBV29-1 and TRBJ2-7; D gene uncertain. The CDR3 runs to 13 residues. The V gene's germline CDR1 is SQVTM and CDR2 ANQGSEA. Trimming removed 4 bases at V and 1 base at J, with 11 bases between. CDR3 in DNA: TGCAGCGTTGTTTCGACAAATTCCTACGAGCAGTACTTC. This gives the protein CSVVSTNSYEQYF.

This clone has only one observation. V and J are TRBV5-6 and TRBJ2-7, with D possibly matching TRBD2 (6 bases). CDR1 is SGHDT, CDR2 YYEEEE, per germline. The V gene lost 1 base and the J gene lost 2 bases, with 13 bases spanning the gap. The CDR3 is made up of 15 amino acids. As DNA, the CDR3 is TGTGCCAGCAGCTTGCGGAAGCGGGCCACCTACGAGCAGTACTTC. It encodes CASSLRKRATYEQYF.

The V gene is TRBV7-9, the J gene TRBJ1-2; 8 nucleotides match TRBD1. This CDR3 has 14 amino acids. Germline V gene sequence: CDR1 SEHNR, CDR2 FQNEAQ (reference sequence). V lost 1 base and J lost 3; bases outside the gene matches: 1. CDR3 sequence reads: CASSLGDRHYGYTF. CDR3 DNA sequence: TGTGCCAGCAGCTTAGGGGACAGGCACTATGGCTACACCTTC.

The chain couples TRBV9 to TRBJ2-7; D is unclear. CDR1 SGDLS and CDR2 YYNGEE come from the germline V gene. With 0 bases removed from V and 3 bases from J, the gap between germline ends came to 10 bases. This CDR3 spans 14 amino acids. CDR3 residues: CASSVVTECYEQYF. The DNA of the CDR3 is TGTGCCAGCAGCGTAGTTACAGAATGCTACGAGCAGTACTTC.

This clone came up once. The chain links TRBV9 to TRBJ1-1; the D gene is possibly TRBD1 (5 bases). Trimming shortened V by 4 bases and J by 3 bases, and 16 bases separated the two germline ends. The CDR3 runs 15 residues. Per the germline V gene, CDR1 is SGDLS and CDR2 is YYNGEE. CDR3 in amino acids: CASSPYGQGHTEAFF. For the CDR3, the DNA is TGTGCCAGCAGCCCCTACGGTCAGGGCCACACTGAAGCTTTCTTT.

The chain couples TRBV7-6 to TRBJ2-1, with 12 bases aligning to TRBD2. J lost 10 bases, V lost 5 bases, and 21 bases had no gene match. The CDR3 covers 19 residues. Germline CDR1 SGHVS, CDR2 FNYEAQ. The CDR3 is CASSPRGGLAGIPDGEQFF. In DNA, the CDR3 is TGTGCCAGCAGCCCCCGGGGTGGACTAGCGGGAATTCCCGATGGCGAGCAGTTCTTC.